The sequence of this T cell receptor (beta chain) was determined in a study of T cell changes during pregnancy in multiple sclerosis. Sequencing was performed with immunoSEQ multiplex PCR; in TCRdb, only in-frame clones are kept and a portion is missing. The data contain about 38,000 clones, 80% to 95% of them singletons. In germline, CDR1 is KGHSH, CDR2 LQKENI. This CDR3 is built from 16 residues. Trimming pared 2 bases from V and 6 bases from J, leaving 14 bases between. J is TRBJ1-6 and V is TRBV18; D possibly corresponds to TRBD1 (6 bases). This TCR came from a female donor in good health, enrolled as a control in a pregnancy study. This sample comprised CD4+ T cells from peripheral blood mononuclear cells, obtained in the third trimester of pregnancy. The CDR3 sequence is CASSPDRQGFNSPLHF. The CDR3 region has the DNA TGTGCCAGCTCACCAGACAGGCAGGGCTTTAATTCACCCCTCCACTTT.